A single sample is the source of the 4 T cell receptor beta chains below, sequenced in a study of blood T cells in healthy people across ages. Using a J-beta primer mix together with a sample-barcoded 5' primer, a second PCR was run for roughly 7 to 12 cycles. TCRdb re-analysed the 5' RACE reads in MiXCR, keeping a single row per CDR3 protein. Of 540,000 or so distinct CDR3 sequences detected, less than 60% appear once; the ten largest clones hold approximately 23%. Sequencing input: blood. These receptors all come from a man of 80 years or more in good health.

This sequence joins TRBV15 and TRBJ2-1; maybe TRBD2 (5 bases). Germline values: CDR1 LNHNV, CDR2 YYDKDF (reference sequence). V shed 1 base and J shed 4 bases, with 11 bases lying between them. The length of the CDR3 is 15 residues. The CDR3 DNA reads TGTGCCACCAGCAGAGGTGGGAGAGGGTACAATGAGCAGTTCTTC. This codes for CATSRGGRGYNEQFF.

About this clonotype: The junction differs from germline at one of its ends, possibly a read error. The genes are TRBV6-6 and TRBJ1-2; 7 bases align to TRBD1. This CDR3 region has 15 residues. The V gene's germline CDR1 is MNHNY and CDR2 SVGAGI (reference sequence). The CDR3 loop is CASSYAGQLNYGHTF. The CDR3 DNA follows: TGTGCCAGCAGTTACGCGGGACAGCTGAACTATGGCCACACCTTC.

A note on this clonotype: Mismatch with germline at one junction end may stem from a read error. This sequence joins TRBV27 and TRBJ2-6; D might be TRBD2 (5 bases). The CDR3 is made up of 15 amino acids. Germline lookup yields CDR1 MNHEY and CDR2 SMNVEV (reference sequence). This CDR3 is CASGAWGAGANVLTF. The CDR3 region has the DNA TGTGCCAGCGGAGCGTGGGGAGCTGGAGCCAACGTCCTGACTTTC.

The chain uses TRBV29-1 and TRBJ2-7; TRBD1 agrees at 10 bases. Germline V gives CDR1 SQVTM, CDR2 ANQGSEA. J was trimmed by 3 bases and V by 7 bases; bases with no gene match: 3. This CDR3 comprises 12 residues. CDR3 in amino acids: CSAGTGVYEQYF. In nucleotides, the CDR3 is TGCAGCGCCGGGACAGGGGTCTACGAGCAGTACTTC.